One sample yielded the 5 T cell receptor beta chains listed below, sequenced in a study of shared clonotypes between healthy human individuals. Produced via immunoSEQ multiplex PCR; TCRdb's table is partial and in-frame only. The sample gives around 1.6 million clones, 95% to 99% of which show up once; roughly 0.42% is in the top ten. The sample was naive CD4+ T cells sorted from blood. Subset given: CD45RA+ positively selected. These receptors originate from a man under 40 in good health.

This chain connects TRBV5-1 to TRBJ1-1; the match to TRBD1 covers 8 bases. Trimming took 3 bases from V and 8 from J; bases not matched to a gene: 3. Germline CDR1 reads SGHRS; CDR2 reads YFSETQ. The CDR3 is made up of 12 amino acids. CDR3: CASSSGDREAFF. CDR3 bases: TGCGCCAGCAGCTCGGGGGACAGGGAAGCTTTCTTT.

This chain links TRBV7-9 with TRBJ2-7; D may be TRBD1 (6 bases). The CDR3 loop spans 12 amino acids. Trimming stripped 5 bases from V and 1 base from J, with 6 bases between. Germline CDR1 is SEHNR and CDR2 is FQNEAQ (reference sequence). CDR3 sequence: CASSTGSYEQYF. CDR3 DNA: TGTGCCAGCAGCACAGGGTCCTACGAGCAGTACTTC.

This sequence joins TRBV5-8 and TRBJ2-7, with 8 bases matching TRBD1. Per germline, CDR1 SGHTS and CDR2 YDEGEE. CDR3 length: 13 residues. The CDR3 DNA sequence: TGTTCAGGAAGACAGGGGCAGTCTGGGGAGCAGTACTTC. It specifies CSGRQGQSGEQYF.

The chain couples TRBV27 to TRBJ2-1; possibly TRBD2 for D (6 bases). Germline V gene lookup returns CDR1 MNHEY and CDR2 SMNVEV (reference sequence). This CDR3 contains 16 residues. V lost 4 bases, J lost 3 bases, and 16 bases lay in between. The CDR3 is CASSSSGGSFYNEQFF. CDR3 sequence (DNA): TGTGCCAGCAGTTCTTCCGGAGGGAGTTTCTACAATGAGCAGTTCTTC.

This chain joins TRBV9 and TRBJ2-1, with a weak D call TRBD2 (8 bases). The CDR3 is made up of 18 amino acids. From germline, CDR1 is SGDLS and CDR2 YYNGEE. Trimming stripped 1 base from V and 0 bases from J, with 17 bases between. The CDR3 here is CASSVNYRGLVSYNEQFF. CDR3 in DNA: TGTGCCAGCAGCGTAAACTACAGGGGACTAGTCTCCTACAATGAGCAGTTCTTC.